The rows below give T cell receptor beta chains drawn from one sample of a study of T cells in Graves' hyperthyroidism and ophthalmopathy. Using its own MiXCR run on the multiplex PCR reads, TCRdb lists one record per CDR3 protein. This sample has 300,000 to 350,000 distinct CDR3 sequences, with about 15% found just once. Source material: blood. All receptors come from a woman aged 25 to 39 with Graves' hyperthyroidism. Both conserved end residues are part of each CDR3. Each record gives: clone size, J gene, D gene, V gene, CDR3 DNA, CDR3 protein. A D gene is named only where the DNA matches it firmly. Clone size is shown for a subset of rows, as once, few, many or a class of expanded clone.

>many|TRBJ2-1|TRBD2|TRBV20-1
TGCAGTGCGGGACCCGGACTAGCGGGAGTTGTAGAGCAGTTCTTC
CSAGPGLAGVVEQFF
>many|TRBJ2-7|-|TRBV7-8
TGTGCCAGCAGCTTAAGGTCTAGGCAGGCGAGCTCCTACGAGCAGTACTTC
CASSLRSRQASSYEQYF
>many|TRBJ2-3|-|TRBV14
TGTGCCAGCAGCCATGCCAATACGCAGTATTTT
CASSHANTQYF
>-|TRBJ2-3|TRBD1|TRBV12-3/TRBV12-4
TGTGCCAGCAGTTCGACGACAGGGGGAGCAGATACGCAGTATTTT
CASSSTTGGADTQYF
>many|TRBJ2-5|-|TRBV20-1
TGCAGTGTTGCCCTACCCAGGAGACAAGAGACCCAGTACTTC
CSVALPRRQETQYF
>-|TRBJ2-7|-|TRBV9
TGTGCCAGCAGCGTAGATTTGGGTGGCGAGCAGTACTTC
CASSVDLGGEQYF
>many|TRBJ2-5|-|TRBV6-2/TRBV6-3
TGTGCCAGCAGTTCCCAGGGAAGGTTGGAGACCCAGTACTTC
CASSSQGRLETQYF
>-|TRBJ2-3|TRBD2|TRBV29-1
TGCAGCGTTGGGCGAAGTGCTAGCGGGATGGCAGATACGCAGTATTTT
CSVGRSASGMADTQYF
>-|TRBJ2-1|-|TRBV19
TGTGCCAGTAGTACGAGCGGGCGCCGGATCAATGAGCAGTTCTTC
CASSTSGRRINEQFF
>-|TRBJ1-2|-|TRBV30
TGTGCCTGGAGTGGGGACATCGGAAACTATGGCTACACCTTC
CAWSGDIGNYGYTF
>many|TRBJ2-7|-|TRBV20-1
TGCAGTGCTAGAGAGGAGGACTACGAGCAGTACTTC
CSAREEDYEQYF
>once|TRBJ2-2|-|TRBV11-2
TGTGCCAGCAGCACCCTTTTTGCGGGCTCGAACACCGGGGAGCTGTTTTTT
CASSTLFAGSNTGELFF
>-|TRBJ2-3|TRBD2|TRBV20-1
TGCAGTGCCCCCTCGAGGGGAGGGGACACAGATACGCAGTATTTT
CSAPSRGGDTDTQYF
>-|TRBJ1-1|TRBD1|TRBV18
TGTGCCAGCTCACCAGCCCGGGACAGCCTCACTGAAGCTTTCTTT
CASSPARDSLTEAFF
>many|TRBJ1-5|-|TRBV7-8
TGTGCCAGCAGCCTAACCAGTTCAGGTCAGCCCCAGCATTTT
CASSLTSSGQPQHF
>many|TRBJ2-5|-|TRBV27
TGTGCCAGCAGGATACAGGGAGGGGAGACCCAGTACTTC
CASRIQGGETQYF
>few|TRBJ2-1|-|TRBV9
TGTGCCAGCAGCGCGTCCTCCCCTATGCGGGATGAGCAGTTCTTC
CASSASSPMRDEQFF
>many|TRBJ1-1|-|TRBV29-1
TGCAGCGTGAGTCAAGAGACTGAAGCTTTCTTT
CSVSQETEAFF
>few|TRBJ2-1|-|TRBV7-9
TGTGCCAGCAGCGTGGCTCCCGGAAATGAGCAGTTCTTC
CASSVAPGNEQFF
>few|TRBJ2-1|TRBD2|TRBV9
TGTGCCAGCAGCGTAGGTTCAGCGGGAAGTTTAAATGAGCAGTTCTTC
CASSVGSAGSLNEQFF
>many|TRBJ2-5|TRBD1|TRBV12-3/TRBV12-4
TGTGCCAGCAGACAGGGGGAAGAGACCCAGTACTTC
CASRQGEETQYF
>many|TRBJ2-1|-|TRBV27
TGTGCCAGCAGTTTATCGACACTCAATGAGCAGTTCTTC
CASSLSTLNEQFF
>few|TRBJ2-5|-|TRBV5-1
TGCGCCAGCAGCTTCGGAGAGAACCAAGAGACCCAGTACTTC
CASSFGENQETQYF
>many|TRBJ2-1|TRBD1|TRBV7-9
TGTGCCAGCAGCTTAGCCACAGGGGCGTACAATGAGCAGTTCTTC
CASSLATGAYNEQFF
>-|TRBJ2-5|-|TRBV14
TGTGCCAACAGCTCCCGGGGCAGCCAAGAGACCCAGTACTTC
CANSSRGSQETQYF
>-|TRBJ1-1|-|TRBV28
TGTGCCAGCGCGTTGAACACTGAAGCTTTCTTT
CASALNTEAFF
>many|TRBJ1-5|-|TRBV28
TGTGCCAGCAGTTTTTGGGGCAAGGGGATCCAGCCCCAGCATTTT
CASSFWGKGIQPQHF
>many|TRBJ2-2|-|TRBV5-1
TGCGCCAGCAGTAAAACCGGGGAGCTGTTTTTT
CASSKTGELFF
>few|TRBJ2-6|-|TRBV7-9
TGTGCCAGCAGCTCGAGGGGTTTCGGGGCCAACGTCCTGACTTTC
CASSSRGFGANVLTF
>few|TRBJ1-6|-|TRBV7-2
TGTGCCAGCAGCCCCACAGGGATCAATTCACCCCTCCACTTT
CASSPTGINSPLHF
>few|TRBJ2-1|TRBD2|TRBV20-1
TGCAGTGCTACTCTCGACGGGAGGGCTTACAATGAGCAGTTCTTC
CSATLDGRAYNEQFF
>many|TRBJ2-2|-|TRBV7-2
TGTGCCAGCATCCCCGACAGGCAGGACACCGGGGAGCTGTTTTTT
CASIPDRQDTGELFF
>-|TRBJ2-1|TRBD2|TRBV10-2
TGCGCCAGCAGAGCCGGGACTAGCGGGATTTCGGAGCAGTTCTTC
CASRAGTSGISEQFF
>-|TRBJ2-1|-|TRBV29-1
TGCAGCGTTGAGATCCGAAGTTCCAATGAGCAGTTCTTC
CSVEIRSSNEQFF
>-|TRBJ1-2|-|TRBV12-3/TRBV12-4
TGTGCCAGCAGTTTATGTCCGGGAATGGGGGTCGGCTACACCTTC
CASSLCPGMGVGYTF
>-|TRBJ1-2|TRBD1|TRBV20-1
TGCAGTGCTACCTTTGGAGGGGACAGTGGCTACACCTTC
CSATFGGDSGYTF
>-|TRBJ2-5|-|TRBV7-9
TGTGCCAGCAGCTTCGGGGGCGGACAAGAGACCCAGTACTTC
CASSFGGGQETQYF
>few|TRBJ2-6|-|TRBV7-2
TGTGCCAGCAGCTCTGGAGCCCCCAAGGTGGGCTCTGGGGCCAACGTCCTGACTTTC
CASSSGAPKVGSGANVLTF
>few|TRBJ1-4|TRBD1|TRBV29-1
TGCAGCGTCTACAGGGGGCGCGGGGAAAAACTGTTTTTT
CSVYRGRGEKLFF
>many|TRBJ2-1|TRBD1|TRBV28
TGTGCCACCATGACAGGGACCTACTACAATGAGCAGTTCTTC
CATMTGTYYNEQFF
>many|TRBJ2-1|TRBD2|TRBV2
TGTGCCAGCAGTGTCCTACGGGGGGGGTACAATGAGCAGTTCTTC
CASSVLRGGYNEQFF
>many|TRBJ1-2|-|TRBV28
TGTGCCAGCAACAGGTGGGGGGATGGCTACACCTTC
CASNRWGDGYTF
>-|TRBJ2-7|-|TRBV3-1
TGTGCCAGCAGCCTAGCTGCGGGACATACCACCTCCTACGAGCAGTACTTC
CASSLAAGHTTSYEQYF
>few|TRBJ2-6|TRBD1|TRBV6-2/TRBV6-3
TGTGCCAGCACCCCAGGGACAGGGGTTTCTGGGGCCAACGTCCTGACTTTC
CASTPGTGVSGANVLTF
>many|TRBJ1-1|TRBD1|TRBV20-1
TGCAGTGCCCGGGACAGCTACACTGAAGCTTTCTTT
CSARDSYTEAFF
>many|TRBJ2-5|TRBD2|TRBV7-9
TGTGCCAGCAGCTCCTTACGCTTAGCGGGAGAGGGAGAGACCCAGTACTTC
CASSSLRLAGEGETQYF
>many|TRBJ1-1|-|TRBV28
TGTGCCAGCACCCTCAGCCATCAGGTTGAAGCTTTCTTT
CASTLSHQVEAFF
>many|TRBJ2-5|-|TRBV20-1
TGCAGTGCTCGCGCCCGGGAATTTGGCGAGACCCAGTACTTC
CSARAREFGETQYF
>few|TRBJ2-1|TRBD2|TRBV4-1
TGCGCCAGCAGCTTTCCCCACCGAACGAAAGACAGCGGGAGCTTCTTAAATGAGCAGTTCTTC
CASSFPHRTKDSGSFLNEQFF
>many|TRBJ2-1|TRBD2|TRBV27
TGTGCCAGCAGTTTATCGAGTAAGGGACTAGCGAGCAATGAGCAGTTCTTC
CASSLSSKGLASNEQFF
>few|TRBJ2-7|-|TRBV20-1
TGCAGTGCTAGGGCTGGATCCTACGAGCAGTACTTC
CSARAGSYEQYF